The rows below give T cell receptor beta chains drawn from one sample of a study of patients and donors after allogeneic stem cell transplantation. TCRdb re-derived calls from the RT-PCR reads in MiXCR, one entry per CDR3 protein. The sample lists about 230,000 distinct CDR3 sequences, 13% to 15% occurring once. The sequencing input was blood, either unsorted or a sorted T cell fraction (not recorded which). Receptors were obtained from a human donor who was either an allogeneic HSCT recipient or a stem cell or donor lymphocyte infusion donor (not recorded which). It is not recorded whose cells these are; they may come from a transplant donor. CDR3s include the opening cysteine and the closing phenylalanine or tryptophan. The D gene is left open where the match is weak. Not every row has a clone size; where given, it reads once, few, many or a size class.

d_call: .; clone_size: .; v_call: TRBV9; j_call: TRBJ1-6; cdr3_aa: CASSPRGQNNSPLHF; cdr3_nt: TGTGCCAGCAGCCCCCGTGGACAGAATAATTCACCCCTCCACTTT
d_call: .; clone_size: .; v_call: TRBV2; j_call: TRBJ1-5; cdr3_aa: CASSDRFGGPNQPQHF; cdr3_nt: TGTGCCAGCAGTGACAGGTTCGGGGGCCCTAATCAGCCCCAGCATTTT
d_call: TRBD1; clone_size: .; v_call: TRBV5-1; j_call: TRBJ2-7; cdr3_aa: CASSLATGSAYEQYF; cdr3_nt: TGCGCCAGCAGCTTGGCGACAGGGTCAGCCTACGAGCAGTACTTC
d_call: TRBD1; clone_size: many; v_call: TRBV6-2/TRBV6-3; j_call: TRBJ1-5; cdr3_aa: CASSWTGNSNQPQHF; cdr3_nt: TGTGCCAGCAGTTGGACAGGGAATAGCAATCAGCCCCAGCATTTT
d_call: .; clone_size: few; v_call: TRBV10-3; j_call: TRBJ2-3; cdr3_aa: CAISDSADTQYF; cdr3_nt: TGTGCCATCAGTGATAGCGCGGATACGCAGTATTTT
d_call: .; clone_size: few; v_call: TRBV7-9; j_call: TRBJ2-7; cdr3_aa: CASSLAMGPRGQEQYF; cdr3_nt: TGTGCCAGCAGCTTAGCAATGGGCCCGCGGGGGCAAGAGCAGTACTTC
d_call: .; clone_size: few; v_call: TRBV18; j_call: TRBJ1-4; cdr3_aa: CASSPGGRNEKLFF; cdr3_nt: TGTGCCAGCTCACCAGGGGGCAGGAATGAAAAACTGTTTTTT
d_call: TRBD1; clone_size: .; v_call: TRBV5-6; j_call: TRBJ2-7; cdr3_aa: CASSFIPTGSSYEQYF; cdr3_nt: TGTGCCAGCAGCTTCATCCCGACAGGGAGCTCCTACGAGCAGTACTTC
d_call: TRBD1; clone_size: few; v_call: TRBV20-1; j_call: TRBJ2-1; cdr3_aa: CSARPGQAQVVGEQFF; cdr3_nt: TGCAGTGCTAGACCGGGACAGGCCCAGGTCGTTGGTGAGCAGTTCTTC
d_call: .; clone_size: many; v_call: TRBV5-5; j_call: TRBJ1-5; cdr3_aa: CASSLVSQPNQPQHF; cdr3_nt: TGTGCCAGCAGCTTGGTTTCCCAACCCAATCAGCCCCAGCATTTT
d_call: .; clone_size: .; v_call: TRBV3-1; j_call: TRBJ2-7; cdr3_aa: CASSDIYEQYF; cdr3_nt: TGTGCCAGCAGCGACATATACGAGCAGTACTTC
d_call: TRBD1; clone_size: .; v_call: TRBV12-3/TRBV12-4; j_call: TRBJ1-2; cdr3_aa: CASSLNGIGGRGYTF; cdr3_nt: TGTGCCAGCAGTCTCAACGGCATAGGGGGCCGTGGCTACACCTTC
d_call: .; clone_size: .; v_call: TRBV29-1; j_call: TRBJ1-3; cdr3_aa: CSVVGNRNTIYF; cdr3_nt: TGCAGCGTTGTAGGGAACAGAAACACCATATATTTT
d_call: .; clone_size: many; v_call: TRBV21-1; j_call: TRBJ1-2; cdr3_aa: CASSHPAGYTF; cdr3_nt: TGTGCCAGCAGCCACCCGGCTGGCTACACCTTC
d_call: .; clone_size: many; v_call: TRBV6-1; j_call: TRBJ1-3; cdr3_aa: CASGTAFGNTIYF; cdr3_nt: TGTGCCAGCGGTACAGCCTTTGGAAACACCATATATTTT
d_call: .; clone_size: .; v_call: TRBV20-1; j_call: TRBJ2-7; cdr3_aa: CSARDGVGLEQYF; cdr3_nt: TGCAGTGCTAGAGATGGAGTGGGACTCGAGCAGTACTTC